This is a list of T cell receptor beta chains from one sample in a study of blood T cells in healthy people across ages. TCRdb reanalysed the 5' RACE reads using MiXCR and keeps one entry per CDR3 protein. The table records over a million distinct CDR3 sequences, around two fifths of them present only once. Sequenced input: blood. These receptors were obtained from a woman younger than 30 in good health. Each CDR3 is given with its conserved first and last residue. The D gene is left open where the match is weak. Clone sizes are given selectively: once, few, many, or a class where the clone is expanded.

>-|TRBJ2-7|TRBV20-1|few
CSARFTGLSSYEQYF
TGCAGTGCTAGATTTACGGGACTTAGCTCCTACGAGCAGTACTTC
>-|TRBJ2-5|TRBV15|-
CATSRGLSAEETQYF
TGTGCCACCAGCAGAGGTCTTAGTGCGGAAGAGACCCAGTACTTC
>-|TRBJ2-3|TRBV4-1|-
CASSQVATDTRYF
TGCGCCAGCAGCCAAGTCGCAACAGATACGCGGTATTTT
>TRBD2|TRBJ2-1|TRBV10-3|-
CAIKPLAGRYNEQFF
TGTGCCATCAAACCACTAGCGGGAAGGTACAATGAGCAGTTCTTC
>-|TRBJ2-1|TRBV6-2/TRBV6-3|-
CATRNQGSGEQFF
TGTGCCACCAGGAATCAGGGTTCGGGCGAGCAGTTCTTC
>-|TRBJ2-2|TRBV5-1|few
CASSSTHLSGRGHTGELFF
TGCGCCAGCAGCTCCACCCATCTTAGTGGTCGGGGCCACACCGGGGAGCTGTTTTTT
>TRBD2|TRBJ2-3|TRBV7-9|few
CASSLANREGRDTQYF
TGTGCCAGCAGCTTAGCGAACCGGGAGGGCCGGGATACGCAGTATTTT
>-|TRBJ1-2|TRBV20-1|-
CSAKAGGGRGYTF
TGCAGTGCTAAAGCAGGAGGGGGGCGAGGCTACACCTTC
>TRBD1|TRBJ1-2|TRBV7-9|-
CASSLDDRAHYGYTF
TGTGCCAGCAGCTTAGATGACAGGGCCCACTATGGCTACACCTTC
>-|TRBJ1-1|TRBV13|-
CASRSGALEITYTEAFF
TGTGCCAGCAGGTCAGGGGCTTTGGAGATTACTTACACTGAAGCTTTCTTT
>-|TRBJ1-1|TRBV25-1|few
CASSESDRSNTEAFF
TGTGCCAGCAGTGAATCAGACAGATCGAACACTGAAGCTTTCTTT
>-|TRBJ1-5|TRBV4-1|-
CASSQDPSGQPQHF
TGCGCCAGCAGCCAAGATCCCTCGGGTCAGCCCCAGCATTTT
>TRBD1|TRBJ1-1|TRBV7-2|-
CAGSADRRSNTEAFF
TGTGCCGGCAGCGCGGACAGGCGATCGAACACTGAAGCTTTCTTT
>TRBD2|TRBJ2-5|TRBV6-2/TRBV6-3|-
CASRSGLAGGLELYKQYF
TGTGCCAGCAGGTCGGGACTAGCGGGGGGTCTGGAGTTGTACAAGCAGTACTTC
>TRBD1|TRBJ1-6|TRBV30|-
CAWSLTGGAYNSPLHF
TGTGCCTGGAGTTTAACAGGGGGCGCATATAATTCACCCCTCCACTTT
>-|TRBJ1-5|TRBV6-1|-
CASSATGPQPQHF
TGTGCCAGCAGTGCCACAGGTCCTCAGCCCCAGCATTTT
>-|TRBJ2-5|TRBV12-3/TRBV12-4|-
CASSFLALQETQYF
TGTGCCAGCAGTTTTTTGGCGCTCCAAGAGACCCAGTACTTC
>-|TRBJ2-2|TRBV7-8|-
CASSHRQATNTGELFF
TGTGCCAGCAGCCATCGACAAGCTACGAACACCGGGGAGCTGTTTTTT